The 16 T cell receptor beta chains presented below share a single source sample, sequenced in a study of identical twins. TCRdb itself ran the 5' RACE reads through MiXCR, one entry per CDR3 protein. The data contain 600,000 to 800,000 distinct CDR3 sequences, roughly 20% of them singletons. In addition, the sample was reused for a study of T cells expressing NK-cell markers.

The sequenced sample was PBMCs. Source of these receptors: a woman under 30 in good health.

The chain couples TRBV7-6 to TRBJ2-3; D not certain. V was cut by 1 base and J by 3 bases, with 8 bases left in between. CDR1 and CDR2 (germline): SGHVS, FNYEAQ. This CDR3 spans 14 amino acids. CDR3 loop: CASSLDPATDTQYF. CDR3 DNA sequence: TGTGCCAGCAGCTTAGATCCAGCGACAGATACGCAGTATTTT.

This clonotype was seen only a few times. This sequence joins TRBV10-3 and TRBJ2-1; D may match TRBD1 or TRBD2 (6 bases each). The CDR3 contains 15 residues. Germline CDR1 and CDR2: ENHRY and SYGVKD. The V end lost 5 bases, the J end lost 0 bases, and 11 bases lay between the germline ends. DNA of the CDR3: TGTGCCATCAGTAGGGGGGATAGCTCCTACAATGAGCAGTTCTTC. This sequence encodes CAISRGDSSYNEQFF.

This clonotype has just a few counts. The V gene is TRBV5-1, the J gene TRBJ2-5; D is perhaps TRBD2 (6 bases). Germline assignment: CDR1 SGHRS and CDR2 YFSETQ. The CDR3 runs to 14 residues. The V end was cut by 4 bases, the J end by 2 bases, with 12 bases between. The CDR3 DNA follows: TGCGCCAGCAGCAAGGGACTCTTACAAGAGACCCAGTACTTC. The encoded protein is CASSKGLLQETQYF.

This clonotype was counted only a few times. V gene TRBV12-3 or TRBV12-4 combines with J gene TRBJ2-1; 14 bases agree with TRBD2. The CDR3 consists of 15 residues. V shed 6 bases, J shed 8 bases, and the junction held 6 bases outside the gene matches. CDR3 protein: CASSWTSGRSYEQFF. In nucleotides, the CDR3 is TGTGCCAGCAGCTGGACTAGCGGGAGGAGCTATGAGCAGTTCTTC.

This sequence joins TRBV7-9 and TRBJ2-5; D is tentatively TRBD1 or TRBD2 (5 bases each). The CDR3 spans 16 residues. Trimming stripped 3 bases from V and 2 bases from J, with 16 bases between. CDR1 is SEHNR, CDR2 FQNEAQ, per germline (reference sequence). The CDR3 reads CASSLGGGSVQETQYF. DNA of the CDR3: TGTGCCAGCAGCTTGGGTGGGGGTTCCGTGCAAGAGACCCAGTACTTC.

The chain joins TRBV6-5 to TRBJ1-2, with a possible D match to TRBD1 (5 bases). V lost 2 bases to trimming and J lost 3 bases, with 13 bases between them. From germline, CDR1 is MNHEY and CDR2 SVGAGI. CDR3 length equals 15 residues. The CDR3 nucleotides read TGTGCCAGCAGTTACGGGGCGACCGACGACTATGGCTACACCTTC. The encoded protein is CASSYGATDDYGYTF.

This clonotype has at least ten counts. The V and J genes are TRBV29-1 and TRBJ2-3; D gene ambiguous. V was shortened by 7 bases and J by 6 bases, with 8 bases between the two germline ends. Looked up from germline, CDR1 is SQVTM and CDR2 is ANQGSEA. The CDR3 is 10 residues long. The CDR3 DNA follows: TGCAGCGGGGTAGGCGATACGCAGTATTTT. It encodes CSGVGDTQYF.

The chain is built from TRBV10-3 and TRBJ1-2; D remains ambiguous. The germline V gene encodes CDR1 ENHRY and CDR2 SYGVKD. V lost 5 bases, J lost 4 bases, and 8 bases lay in between. CDR3 size: 12 residues. CDR3 DNA: TGTGCCATCAGTTTCCGCGGCTATGGCTACACCTTC. Protein sequence: CAISFRGYGYTF.

This clonotype was seen more than once but under ten times. The rearrangement links TRBV7-2 to TRBJ2-1; 14 nucleotides agree with TRBD2. CDR1 and CDR2 from the germline V gene are SGHTA and FQGNSA. V lost 5 bases and J lost 8; bases outside the gene matches: 8. This CDR3 spans 16 amino acids. Written as DNA, the CDR3 is TGTGCCAGCAGCACCGGGACTAGCGGGAGTGTCGATGAGCAGTTCTTC. Encoded protein: CASSTGTSGSVDEQFF.

The J gene is TRBJ2-1, the V gene TRBV6-1, with D possibly matching TRBD2 (6 bases). The CDR3 contains 16 residues. V dropped 5 bases and J dropped 3 bases, with 17 bases sitting between them. Germline V gene sequence: CDR1 MNHNS, CDR2 SASEGT. The CDR3, as DNA: TGTGCCAGCAGTCCCGCTCGGGGGAGCTTCTACAATGAGCAGTTCTTC. This gives the protein CASSPARGSFYNEQFF.

This clonotype turned up a few times. The V and J genes are TRBV3-1 and TRBJ2-2; 7 bases map to TRBD2. This CDR3 spans 16 amino acids. The J segment lost 0 bases and the V segment lost 4 bases, leaving 5 bases of the junction unmatched. The germline V gene encodes CDR1 LGHDT and CDR2 YNNKEL (reference sequence). CDR3 in DNA: TGTGCCAGCAGCCCCGAGCGGGACGCGAACACCGGGGAGCTGTTTTTT. Amino acid sequence: CASSPERDANTGELFF.

This clonotype was counted only a few times. The chain uses TRBV7-7 and TRBJ2-5; D tentatively reads TRBD1 or TRBD2 (5 bases each). V lost 5 bases and J 7 bases, leaving 14 bases between the germline ends. This CDR3 is 13 amino acids long. Germline V gene lookup returns CDR1 SSHAT and CDR2 FNYEAQ (reference sequence). CDR3: CASSQGRGGTQYF. The CDR3 coding sequence is TGTGCCAGCAGCCAGGGACGTGGCGGGACCCAGTACTTC.

The V and J genes are TRBV7-8 and TRBJ1-2, with a possible D match to TRBD1 (6 bases). This CDR3 contains 14 residues. Germline-derived CDR1 and CDR2 are SGHVS and FQNEAQ. The V and J ends lost 6 bases and 1 base respectively, with 12 bases between them. The CDR3 here is CASRRRGDNYGYTF. CDR3 coding DNA: TGTGCCAGCAGAAGGAGGGGGGATAACTATGGCTACACCTTC.

The chain has TRBV2 and TRBJ1-1, with D possibly being TRBD1 (6 bases). CDR3 length: 11 residues. CDR1 and CDR2 (germline): SNHLY, FYNNEI. The V gene lost 8 bases and the J gene lost 8 bases, with 12 bases spanning the gap. CDR3 nucleotides: TGTGCCAGCGTACAGGGTATGGAAGCTTTCTTT. This codes for CASVQGMEAFF.

The gene calls are TRBV5-1 and TRBJ2-1; D is possibly TRBD1 or TRBD2 (5 bases each). The germline V gene has CDR1 SGHRS and CDR2 YFSETQ. The V and J ends lost 4 bases and 7 bases respectively, with 24 bases between them. This CDR3 has 17 amino acids. CDR3 sequence reads: CASSPYPPGGGGNEQFF. CDR3 sequence (DNA): TGCGCCAGCAGCCCGTACCCCCCCGGCGGTGGGGGAAATGAGCAGTTCTTC.

The rearrangement uses TRBV7-9 and TRBJ2-7; the match to TRBD2 covers 9 bases. The trim removed 3 bases at V and 0 bases at J, leaving 3 bases unmatched. CDR3 length: 15 residues. The germline CDR1 and CDR2 sequences are SEHNR and FQNEAQ (reference sequence). CDR3 region: CASSFQRGDSYEQYF. The CDR3 nucleotides read TGTGCCAGCAGCTTCCAGCGGGGGGACTCCTACGAGCAGTACTTC.